This TCR beta chain was observed in a study of blood T cell repertoires in COVID-19. Overall study: T cells, B-cell-depleted T cells, or PBMCs supplied cDNA or gDNA.

In the original workflow: Amplification of reference gene primers was used by the study to estimate nucleated cell counts. Sequenced by immunoSEQ multiplex PCR; TCRdb stores in-frame clones only, minus some. V and J calls and clone size are those listed in that table; D and trimming were worked out from the DNA. This table holds about 300,000 clones, around nine tenths found once. Self-reported history from a screening survey and questionnaire set each donor's cohort. Symptom resolution, clearance, or two negative PCRs marked the recovered donors of Cohort 3. The receptor's source is a woman aged 25 to 39 who had recovered from COVID-19. Sequencing used PBMCs or T cells enriched from blood (not recorded which).

The CDR3 protein is CASSLVTGANSPLHF. The CDR3, as DNA: TGTGCCAGCAGCTTGGTGACAGGGGCTAATTCACCCCTCCACTTT. The chain has TRBV11-1 and TRBJ1-6; 8 bases align to TRBD1. Trimming at V came to 3 bases and at J to 6 bases, leaving 4 bases not matched to a gene. Germline lookup yields CDR1 SGHAT and CDR2 FQDESV (reference sequence). The CDR3 sequence is 15 residues long. Using reference TRBV11-1 and TRBJ1-6 for the parts outside the CDR3, the full variable domain is EAEVAQSPRYKITEKSQAVAFWCDPISGHATLYWYRQILGQGPELLVQFQDESVVDDSQLPKDRFSAERLKGVDSTLKIQPAELGDSAMYLCASSLVTGANSPLHFGNGTRLTVT.